Listed below are T cell receptor beta chains from one sample, sequenced in a study of shared clonotypes between healthy human individuals. The repertoire was sequenced with immunoSEQ multiplex PCR; TCRdb's copy has only in-frame clones and lacks some. The sample contains 2 million to 2.5 million clones, around 95% of which appear only once. Source material: naive CD4+ T cells sorted from blood. The receptors come from a man younger than 35 in good health. The CDR3 runs from the conserved cysteine through the conserved F or W.

>TRBV9
CASSSRDSGYTF
>TRBV6-6
CASSYPESGNTIYF
>TRBV27
CASRGLGGAYNEQFF
>TRBV13
CASSLEPKTGPNTGELFF
>TRBV6-1
CASSGTGVGTEAFF
>TRBV28
CASSFAGLAGASYNEQFF
>TRBV6-5
CASSYYGTGNEKLFF
>TRBV10-3
CAISESKETQYF
>TRBV10-1
CASSSSGGADTQYF
>TRBV11-2
CASSLGYAGGPSYEQYF
>TRBV10-2
CASSEFKLGNQPQHF
>TRBV7-9
CASSPGTGSYGTEAFF
>TRBV15
CATSRDTASSYNEQFF
>TRBV5-4
CASSLGQNQETQYF